A selection of T cell receptor beta chains follows, all from one sample in a study of blood T cells in healthy people across ages. TCRdb fed the 5' RACE reads into MiXCR, producing one record per CDR3 protein. This table has 850,000 to 1,300,000 distinct CDR3 sequences, 45% appearing once. Sequenced sample: blood. These receptors were collected from a woman aged 60-75 years in good health. Both conserved end residues are trimmed from each CDR3.

j_gene,v_gene,CDR3aa
TRBJ2-7,TRBV7-9,ASSRPGPSSYEQY
TRBJ2-4,TRBV20-1,SARDHVRDSGEQY
TRBJ2-5,TRBV2,AQPAGVGGETQY
TRBJ1-1,TRBV29-1,SAETENTEAF
TRBJ2-7,TRBV4-2,ASSRGAGSSYEQY
TRBJ2-3,TRBV7-8,ASSQYQGTQY
TRBJ2-5,TRBV28,ASNDRYNEQY
TRBJ2-7,TRBV2,ANHGLAGYEQY
TRBJ2-1,TRBV29-1,CVRLAGGPGEQF
TRBJ2-1,TRBV5-1,ASSLAGSARGEQF
TRBJ2-1,TRBV6-5,ASSYSGTGVKNEQF
TRBJ2-3,TRBV15,ATRRLSQADTQY
TRBJ2-7,TRBV12-5,ASGFGEREQY
TRBJ2-3,TRBV5-1,ASSTRQGADTQY
TRBJ2-5,TRBV6-1,ASSPDRLAGRGETQY
TRBJ2-7,TRBV29-1,SVGGGQGFTQY
TRBJ2-7,TRBV5-8,ATIPARLAGLSYEQY
TRBJ2-1,TRBV20-1,SAIRTSPREQF
TRBJ2-3,TRBV7-8,ASSLGPLATDTQY
TRBJ2-5,TRBV7-6,ASSTGTSGRAGETQY
TRBJ2-3,TRBV15,ATSRDSGRETGAQY
TRBJ2-7,TRBV24-1,ATSPPGSYEQY
TRBJ1-2,TRBV29-1,SVVPQKWNGYT
NA,TRBV28,ASSSTTGYSIQY
TRBJ2-6,TRBV9,ASSASKGSGANVLT
TRBJ1-6,TRBV7-9,ASSLKGNNSPLH
TRBJ1-6,TRBV20-1,SARPSYNSPLH
TRBJ2-5,TRBV7-9,ASSVGTRGIQETQY
TRBJ2-6,TRBV27,ASSWTSGIAGANVLT
TRBJ2-1,TRBV7-3,ASSQDRFGNEQF
TRBJ2-7,TRBV11-2,ASSLGTAVSYEQY
NA,TRBV4-2,ASSQDPAGQGARETQY
NA,TRBV10-3,AIRDSGQRLNEQY
TRBJ2-2,TRBV7-9,ASSSVVGQGANGELF
TRBJ2-4,TRBV28,ASSPTGDIQY
TRBJ2-1,TRBV7-2,ASSWVTSGSNEQF
TRBJ2-7,TRBV4-1,ASSQDRPSHYEQY
NA,TRBV20-1,SARGDRVGETQY
TRBJ2-1,TRBV6-5,ASSDSPRGEQF
TRBJ2-1,TRBV11-1,ASSRDFQGKQF
NA,TRBV27,ASRRRTGGYEQY
TRBJ1-3,TRBV12-3/TRBV12-4,ASSSLGASGNTIY
TRBJ2-5,TRBV18,ASSPRQGHGETQY
TRBJ2-3,TRBV12-3/TRBV12-4,ASSSHTREGDTQY
TRBJ2-1,TRBV7-2,ASSSTLTSGRGEQF